The entry that follows covers one T cell receptor (beta chain) sequence. Molecular barcoding with unique molecular identifiers was used for the TCRbeta library. TCRdb analysed the PCR reads with MiXCR anew, one entry per CDR3 protein. The profile covers about 370,000 distinct CDR3 sequences, with over 20% appearing a single time and over 3.5% taken by the ten largest. In germline, CDR1 is MNHEY, CDR2 SVGEGT. The CDR3 totals 15 residues. V shed 5 bases, J shed 8 bases, and the junction held 11 bases outside the gene matches. These data are taken from a study of T-cell reconstitution after alpha-beta-depleted transplantation in children.

Material: PBMCs from the stem cell graft donor, obtained from the stem cell graft. The chain has TRBV6-2 or TRBV6-3 and TRBJ2-1, with 8 nucleotides matching TRBD1. This clonotype was obtained from a human donor who donated a stem cell graft to a child with acute myeloid leukemia. CDR3 in DNA: TGTGCCAGCAGTAACCAATCGCAGGGGGCGGATGAGCAGTTCTTC. Its translation: CASSNQSQGADEQFF.